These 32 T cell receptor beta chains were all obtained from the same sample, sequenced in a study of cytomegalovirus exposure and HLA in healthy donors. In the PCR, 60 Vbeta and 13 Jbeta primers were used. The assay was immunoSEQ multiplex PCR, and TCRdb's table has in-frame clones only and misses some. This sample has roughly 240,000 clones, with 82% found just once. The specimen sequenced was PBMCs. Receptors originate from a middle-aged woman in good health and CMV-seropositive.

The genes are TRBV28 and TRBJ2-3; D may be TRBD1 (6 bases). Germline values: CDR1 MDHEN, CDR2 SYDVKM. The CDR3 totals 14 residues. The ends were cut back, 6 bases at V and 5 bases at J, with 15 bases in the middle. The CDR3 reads CASSPRTVLDTQYF. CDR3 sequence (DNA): TGTGCCAGCAGCCCCAGGACAGTACTAGATACGCAGTATTTT.

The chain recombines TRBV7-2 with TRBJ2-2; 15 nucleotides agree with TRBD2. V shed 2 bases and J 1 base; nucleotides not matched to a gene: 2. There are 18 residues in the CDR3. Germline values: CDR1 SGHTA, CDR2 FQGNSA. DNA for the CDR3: TGTGCCAGCAGCTTATGGGGACTAGCGGGGGGGAACACCGGGGAGCTGTTTTTT. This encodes CASSLWGLAGGNTGELFF.

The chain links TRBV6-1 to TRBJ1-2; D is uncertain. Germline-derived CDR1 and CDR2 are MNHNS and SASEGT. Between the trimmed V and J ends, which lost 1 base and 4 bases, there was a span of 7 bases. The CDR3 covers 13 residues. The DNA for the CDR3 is TGTGCCAGCAGTGAAGGCAGTCCCTATGGCTACACCTTC. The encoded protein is CASSEGSPYGYTF.

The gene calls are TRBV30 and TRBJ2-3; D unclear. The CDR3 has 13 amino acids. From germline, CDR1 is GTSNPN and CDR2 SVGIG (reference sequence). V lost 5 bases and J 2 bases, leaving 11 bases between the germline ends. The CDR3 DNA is TGTGCCTGGTTGCCGGGTTTCACAGATACGCAGTATTTT. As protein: CAWLPGFTDTQYF.

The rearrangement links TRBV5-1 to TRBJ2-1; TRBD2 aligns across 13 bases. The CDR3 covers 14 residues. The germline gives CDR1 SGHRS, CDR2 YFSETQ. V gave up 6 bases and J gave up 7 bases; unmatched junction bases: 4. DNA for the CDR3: TGCGCCAGCACCGGACTAGCGGGGGTAAATGAGCAGTTCTTC. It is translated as CASTGLAGVNEQFF.

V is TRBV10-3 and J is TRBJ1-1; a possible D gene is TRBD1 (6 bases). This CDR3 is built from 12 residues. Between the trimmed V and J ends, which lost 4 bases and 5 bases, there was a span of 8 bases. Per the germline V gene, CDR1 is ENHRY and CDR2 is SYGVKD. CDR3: CAISVGGTEAFF. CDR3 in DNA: TGTGCCATCAGTGTAGGGGGAACTGAAGCTTTCTTT.

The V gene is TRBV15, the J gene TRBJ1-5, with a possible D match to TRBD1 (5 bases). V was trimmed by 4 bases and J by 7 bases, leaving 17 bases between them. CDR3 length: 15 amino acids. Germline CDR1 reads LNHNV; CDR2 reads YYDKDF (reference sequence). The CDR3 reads CATSTLKGPEQPQHF. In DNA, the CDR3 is TGTGCCACCAGCACCCTGAAGGGGCCCGAGCAGCCCCAGCATTTT.

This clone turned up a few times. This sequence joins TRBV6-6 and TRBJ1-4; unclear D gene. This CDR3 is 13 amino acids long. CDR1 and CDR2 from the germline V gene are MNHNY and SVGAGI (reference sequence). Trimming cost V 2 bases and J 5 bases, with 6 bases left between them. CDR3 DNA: TGTGCCAGCAGTTACCCCCCGAATGAAAAACTGTTTTTT. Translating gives CASSYPPNEKLFF.

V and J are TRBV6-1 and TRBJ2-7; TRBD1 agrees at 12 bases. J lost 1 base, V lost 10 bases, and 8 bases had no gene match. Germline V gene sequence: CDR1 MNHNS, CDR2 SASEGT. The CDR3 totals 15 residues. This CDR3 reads CAIRPGQGASYEQYF. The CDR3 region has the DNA TGTGCCATCCGGCCGGGACAGGGGGCATCCTACGAGCAGTACTTC.

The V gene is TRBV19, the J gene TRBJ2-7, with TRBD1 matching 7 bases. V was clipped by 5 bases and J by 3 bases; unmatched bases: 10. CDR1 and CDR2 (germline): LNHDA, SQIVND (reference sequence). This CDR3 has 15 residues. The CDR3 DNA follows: TGTGCCAGTAGTCCTTTTGAGACAGGGATCTACGAGCAGTACTTC. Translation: CASSPFETGIYEQYF.

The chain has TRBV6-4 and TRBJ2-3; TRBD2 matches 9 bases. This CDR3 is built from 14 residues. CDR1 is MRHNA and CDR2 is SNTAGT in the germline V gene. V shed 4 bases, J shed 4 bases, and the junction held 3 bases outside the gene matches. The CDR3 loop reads CASSGTSASDTQYF. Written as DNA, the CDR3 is TGTGCCAGCAGTGGGACTAGCGCTTCAGATACGCAGTATTTT.

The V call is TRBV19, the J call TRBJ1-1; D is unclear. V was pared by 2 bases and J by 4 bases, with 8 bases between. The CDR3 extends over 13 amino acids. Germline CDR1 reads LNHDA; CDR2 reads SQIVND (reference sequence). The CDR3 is CASSISKSTEAFF. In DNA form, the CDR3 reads TGTGCCAGTAGTATAAGTAAGAGCACTGAAGCTTTCTTT.

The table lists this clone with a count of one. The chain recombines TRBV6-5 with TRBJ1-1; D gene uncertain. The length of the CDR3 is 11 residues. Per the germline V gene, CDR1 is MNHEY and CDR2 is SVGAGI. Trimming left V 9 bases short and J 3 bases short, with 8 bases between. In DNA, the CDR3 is TGTGCCAGTACCCAGTACACTGAAGCTTTCTTT. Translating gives CASTQYTEAFF.

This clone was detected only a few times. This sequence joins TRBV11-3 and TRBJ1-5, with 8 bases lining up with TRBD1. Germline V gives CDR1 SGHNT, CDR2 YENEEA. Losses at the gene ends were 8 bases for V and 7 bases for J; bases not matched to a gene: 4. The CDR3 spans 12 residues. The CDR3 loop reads CASSGTGQPQHF. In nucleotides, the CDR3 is TGTGCCAGCTCCGGGACAGGACAGCCCCAGCATTTT.

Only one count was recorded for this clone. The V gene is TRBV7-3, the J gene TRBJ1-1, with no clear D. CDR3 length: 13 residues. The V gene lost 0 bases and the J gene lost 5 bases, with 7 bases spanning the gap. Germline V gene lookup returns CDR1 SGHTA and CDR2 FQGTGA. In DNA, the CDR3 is TGTGCCAGCAGCTTAACGACGAGGACTGAAGCTTTCTTT. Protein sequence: CASSLTTRTEAFF.

The CDR3 loop is CASSQESGAPYEQYF. The CDR3 bases are TGCGCCAGCAGCCAAGAGTCGGGAGCGCCCTACGAGCAGTACTTC. V and J are TRBV4-3 and TRBJ2-7; tentative D call: TRBD2 (6 bases). The CDR3 sequence is 15 residues long. Trimming pared 0 bases from V and 2 bases from J, leaving 11 bases between. Germline V gene lookup returns CDR1 LGHNA and CDR2 YSLEER.

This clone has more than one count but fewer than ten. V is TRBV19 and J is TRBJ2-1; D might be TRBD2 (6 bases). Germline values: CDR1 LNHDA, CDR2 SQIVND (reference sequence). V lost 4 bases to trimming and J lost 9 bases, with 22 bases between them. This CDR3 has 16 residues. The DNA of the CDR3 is TGTGCCAGTAGTAAGACCGGGACTGCAAACGGCGGTGAGCAGTTCTTC. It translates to CASSKTGTANGGEQFF.

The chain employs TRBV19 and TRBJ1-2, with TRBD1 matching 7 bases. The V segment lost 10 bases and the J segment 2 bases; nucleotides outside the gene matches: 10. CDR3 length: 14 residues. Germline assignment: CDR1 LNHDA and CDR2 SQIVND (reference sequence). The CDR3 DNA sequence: TGTGCCACAAATCACAGGGGTTCCAACTATGGCTACACCTTC. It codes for CATNHRGSNYGYTF. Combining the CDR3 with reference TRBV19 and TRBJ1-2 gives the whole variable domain DGGITQSPKYLFRKEGQNVTLSCEQNLNHDAMYWYRQDPGQGLRLIYYSQIVNDFQKGDIAEGYSVSREKKESFPLTVTSAQKNPTAFYLCATNHRGSNYGYTFGSGTRLTVV.

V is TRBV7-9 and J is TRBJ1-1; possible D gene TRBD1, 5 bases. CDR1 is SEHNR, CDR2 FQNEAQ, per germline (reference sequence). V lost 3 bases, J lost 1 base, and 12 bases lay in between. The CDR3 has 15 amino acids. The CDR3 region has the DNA TGTGCCAGCAGCTTCTGGACATCGAGGAACACTGAAGCTTTCTTT. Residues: CASSFWTSRNTEAFF.

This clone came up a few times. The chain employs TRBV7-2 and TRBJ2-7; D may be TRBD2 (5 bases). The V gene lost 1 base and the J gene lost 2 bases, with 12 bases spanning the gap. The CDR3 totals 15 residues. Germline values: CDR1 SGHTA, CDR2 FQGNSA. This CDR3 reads CASSLVRDGAYEQYF. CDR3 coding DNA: TGTGCCAGCAGCTTAGTACGTGACGGGGCCTACGAGCAGTACTTC.

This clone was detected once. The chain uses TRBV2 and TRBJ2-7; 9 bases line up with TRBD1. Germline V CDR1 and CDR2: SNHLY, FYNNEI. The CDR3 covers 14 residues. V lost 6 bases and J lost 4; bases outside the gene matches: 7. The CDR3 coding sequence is TGTGCCAGCAGCGACGACAGGGGGAGATACGAGCAGTACTTC. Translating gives CASSDDRGRYEQYF.

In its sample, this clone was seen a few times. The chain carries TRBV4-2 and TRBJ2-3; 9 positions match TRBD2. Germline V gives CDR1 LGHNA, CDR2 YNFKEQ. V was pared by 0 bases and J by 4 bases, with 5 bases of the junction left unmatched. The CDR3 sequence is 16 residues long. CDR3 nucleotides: TGTGCCAGCAGCCAAGATGGGCGGGGGGGGTCAGATACGCAGTATTTT. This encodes CASSQDGRGGSDTQYF.

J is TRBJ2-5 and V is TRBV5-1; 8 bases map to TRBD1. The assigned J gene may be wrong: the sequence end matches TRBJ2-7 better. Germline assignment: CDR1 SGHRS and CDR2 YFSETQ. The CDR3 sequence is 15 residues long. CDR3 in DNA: TGCGCCAGCAGCTATACCGGGACAGGCCACTACGAGCAGTACTTC. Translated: CASSYTGTGHYEQYF.

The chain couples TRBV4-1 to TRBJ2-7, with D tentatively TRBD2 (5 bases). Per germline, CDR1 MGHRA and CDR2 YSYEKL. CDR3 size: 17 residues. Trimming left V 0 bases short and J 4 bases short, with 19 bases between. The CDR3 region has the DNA TGCGCCAGCAGCCAAGATTCGGGATCCCCGAGGAAATACGAGCAGTACTTC. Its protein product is CASSQDSGSPRKYEQYF.

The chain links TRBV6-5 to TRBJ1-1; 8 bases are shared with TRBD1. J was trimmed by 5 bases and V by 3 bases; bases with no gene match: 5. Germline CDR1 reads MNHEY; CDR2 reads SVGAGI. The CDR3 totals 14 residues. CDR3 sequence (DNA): TGTGCCAGCAGTTATTCACAGGGGGGGACTGAAGCTTTCTTT. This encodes CASSYSQGGTEAFF.

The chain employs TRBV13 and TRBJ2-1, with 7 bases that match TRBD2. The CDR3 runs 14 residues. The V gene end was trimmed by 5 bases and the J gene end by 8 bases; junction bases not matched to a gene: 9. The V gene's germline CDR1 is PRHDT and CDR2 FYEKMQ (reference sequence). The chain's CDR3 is CASSRSGWGDEQFF. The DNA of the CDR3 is TGTGCCAGCAGCCGTAGCGGGTGGGGGGATGAGCAGTTCTTC.

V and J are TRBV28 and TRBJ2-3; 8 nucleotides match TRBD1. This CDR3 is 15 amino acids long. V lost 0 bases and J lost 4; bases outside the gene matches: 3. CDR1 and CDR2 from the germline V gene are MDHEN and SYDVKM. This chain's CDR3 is CASSLWTGDADTQYF. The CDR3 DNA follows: TGTGCCAGCAGTTTATGGACAGGGGACGCAGATACGCAGTATTTT.

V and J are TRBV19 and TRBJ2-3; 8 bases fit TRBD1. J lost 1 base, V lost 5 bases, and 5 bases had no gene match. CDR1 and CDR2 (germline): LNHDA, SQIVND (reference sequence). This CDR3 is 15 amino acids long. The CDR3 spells CASSLQGQGTDTQYF. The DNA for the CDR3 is TGTGCCAGTAGTCTCCAGGGACAGGGCACAGATACGCAGTATTTT.

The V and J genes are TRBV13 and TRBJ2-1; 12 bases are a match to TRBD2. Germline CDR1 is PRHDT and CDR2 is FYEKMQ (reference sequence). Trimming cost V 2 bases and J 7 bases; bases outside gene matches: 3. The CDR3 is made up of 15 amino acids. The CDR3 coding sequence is TGTGCCAGCAGCTTACTAGCGGGAGGGCCTAATGAGCAGTTCTTC. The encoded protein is CASSLLAGGPNEQFF.

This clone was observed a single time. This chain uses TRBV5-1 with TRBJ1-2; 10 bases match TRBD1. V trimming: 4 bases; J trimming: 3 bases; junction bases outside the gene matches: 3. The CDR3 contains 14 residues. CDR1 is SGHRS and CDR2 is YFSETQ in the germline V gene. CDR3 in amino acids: CASSPTGGDYGYTF. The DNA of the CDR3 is TGCGCCAGCAGCCCGACAGGGGGCGACTATGGCTACACCTTC.

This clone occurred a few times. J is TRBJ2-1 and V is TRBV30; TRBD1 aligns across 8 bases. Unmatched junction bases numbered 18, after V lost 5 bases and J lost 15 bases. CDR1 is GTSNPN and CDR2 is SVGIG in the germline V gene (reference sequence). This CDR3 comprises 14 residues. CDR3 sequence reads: CAWAGQGRWAGTFF. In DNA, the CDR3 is TGTGCCTGGGCTGGACAGGGAAGGTGGGCCGGTACGTTCTTC.

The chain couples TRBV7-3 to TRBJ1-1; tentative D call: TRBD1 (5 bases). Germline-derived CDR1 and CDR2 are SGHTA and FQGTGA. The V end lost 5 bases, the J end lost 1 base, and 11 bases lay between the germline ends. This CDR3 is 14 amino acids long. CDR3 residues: CASSPGLSNTEAFF. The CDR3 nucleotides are TGTGCCAGCAGCCCGGGACTTTCGAACACTGAAGCTTTCTTT.